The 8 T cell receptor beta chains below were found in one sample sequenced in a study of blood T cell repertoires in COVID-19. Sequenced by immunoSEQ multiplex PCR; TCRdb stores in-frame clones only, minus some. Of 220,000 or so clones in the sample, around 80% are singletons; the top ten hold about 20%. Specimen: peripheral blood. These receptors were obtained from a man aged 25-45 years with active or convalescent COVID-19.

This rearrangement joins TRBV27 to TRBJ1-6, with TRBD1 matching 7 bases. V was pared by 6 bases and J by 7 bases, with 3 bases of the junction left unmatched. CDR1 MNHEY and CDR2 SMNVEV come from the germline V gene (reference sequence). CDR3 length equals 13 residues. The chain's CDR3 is CASRPGQNSPLHF. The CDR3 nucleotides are TGTGCCAGCAGGCCGGGACAGAATTCACCCCTCCACTTT.

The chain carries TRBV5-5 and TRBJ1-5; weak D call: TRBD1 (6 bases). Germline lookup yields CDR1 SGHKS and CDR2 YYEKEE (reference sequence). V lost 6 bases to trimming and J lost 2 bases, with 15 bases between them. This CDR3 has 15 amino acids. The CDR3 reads CASNTGLPGNQPQHF. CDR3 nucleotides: TGTGCCAGCAACACAGGGCTTCCGGGCAATCAGCCCCAGCATTTT.

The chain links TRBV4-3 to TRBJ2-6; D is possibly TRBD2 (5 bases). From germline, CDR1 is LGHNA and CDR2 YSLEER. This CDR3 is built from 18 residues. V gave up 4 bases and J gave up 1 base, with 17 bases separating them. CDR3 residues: CASSLHVARGSGANVLTF. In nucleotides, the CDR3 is TGCGCCAGCAGCCTCCACGTGGCTCGAGGGTCTGGGGCCAACGTCCTGACTTTC.

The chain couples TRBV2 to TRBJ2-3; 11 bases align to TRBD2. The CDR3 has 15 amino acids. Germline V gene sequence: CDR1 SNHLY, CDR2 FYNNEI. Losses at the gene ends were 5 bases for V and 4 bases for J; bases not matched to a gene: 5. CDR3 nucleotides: TGTGCCAGCAGTTTACTAGCGGGGGTACCAGATACGCAGTATTTT. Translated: CASSLLAGVPDTQYF.

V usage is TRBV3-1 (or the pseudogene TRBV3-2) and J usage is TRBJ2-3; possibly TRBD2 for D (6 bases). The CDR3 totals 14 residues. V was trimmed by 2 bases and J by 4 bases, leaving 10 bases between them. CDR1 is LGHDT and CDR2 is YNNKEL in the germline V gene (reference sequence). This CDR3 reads CASSQRAGPDTQYF. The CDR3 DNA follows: TGTGCCAGCAGCCAACGAGCGGGTCCAGATACGCAGTATTTT.

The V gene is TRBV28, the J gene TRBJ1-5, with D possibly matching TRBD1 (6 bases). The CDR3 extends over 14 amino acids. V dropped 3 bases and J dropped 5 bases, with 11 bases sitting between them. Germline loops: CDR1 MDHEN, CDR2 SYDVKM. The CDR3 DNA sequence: TGTGCCAGCAGTTTCGACAGGTTGGATCAGCCCCAGCATTTT. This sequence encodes CASSFDRLDQPQHF.

The CDR3 here is CASCGTGAAGELFF. The CDR3 nucleotides read TGTGCCAGCTGTGGGACAGGGGCGGCCGGGGAGCTGTTTTTT. This sequence joins TRBV2 and TRBJ2-2; 10 positions agree with TRBD1. In germline, CDR1 is SNHLY, CDR2 FYNNEI. The CDR3 covers 14 residues. Trimming at V came to 8 bases and at J to 6 bases, leaving 6 bases not matched to a gene.

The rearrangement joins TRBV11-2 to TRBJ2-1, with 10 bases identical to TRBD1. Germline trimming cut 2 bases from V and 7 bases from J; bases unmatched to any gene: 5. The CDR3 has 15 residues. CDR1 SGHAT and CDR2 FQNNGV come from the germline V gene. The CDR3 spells CASSLFGDRGNEQFF. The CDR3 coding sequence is TGTGCCAGCAGCTTATTTGGGGACAGGGGAAATGAGCAGTTCTTC.